The next 23 T cell receptor beta chains were all read from a single sample in a study of blood T cell repertoires in COVID-19. This table comes from immunoSEQ multiplex PCR, and its TCRdb copy is limited to in-frame clones, with some not included. Of roughly 150,000 clones listed, over 75% are singletons. Sequenced: peripheral blood. These receptors were taken from a man between 65 and 85 years old with acute or convalescent COVID-19.

The chain joins TRBV7-9 to TRBJ1-5, with 9 bases matching TRBD1. The junction had 7 bases not matched to a gene; V was cut back by 1 base and J by 3 bases. This CDR3 is 17 amino acids long. Germline CDR1 and CDR2: SEHNR and FQNEAQ (reference sequence). The CDR3 nucleotides are TGTGCCAGCAGCTTAGATGGGACAGGGAGGTTCAATCAGCCCCAGCATTTT. Its protein is CASSLDGTGRFNQPQHF.

This clone was seen a few times. Here the CDR3 DNA reads TGTGCCAGCAGTCGATCAAGCGGGGGCTCCTACGAGCAGTACTTC. Translation gives CASSRSSGGSYEQYF. The V gene is TRBV6-6, the J gene TRBJ2-7, with 8 bases fitting TRBD2. With 5 bases clipped from V and 0 bases from J, the junction kept 6 bases outside the gene matches. CDR3 length: 15 amino acids. The germline CDR1 and CDR2 sequences are MNHNY and SVGAGI (reference sequence).

This clone was recorded once. This chain connects TRBV4-3 to TRBJ2-1; D gene uncertain. The V and J ends lost 2 bases and 9 bases respectively, with 14 bases between them. CDR1 is LGHNA, CDR2 YSLEER, per germline. The CDR3 is made up of 14 amino acids. The CDR3 loop reads CASSQLSQISEQFF. DNA of the CDR3: TGCGCCAGCAGCCAACTTAGCCAGATAAGTGAGCAGTTCTTC.

The gene calls are TRBV5-1 and TRBJ2-5; 10 bases match TRBD1. CDR3 size: 14 residues. Losses at the gene ends were 4 bases for V and 4 bases for J; bases not matched to a gene: 4. Germline CDR1 reads SGHRS; CDR2 reads YFSETQ. The CDR3 reads CASSLRQGAETQYF. CDR3 nucleotide sequence: TGCGCCAGCAGCCTTCGACAGGGGGCAGAGACCCAGTACTTC.

The V call is TRBV2, the J call TRBJ2-5; 11 bases fit TRBD2. The CDR3 runs to 17 residues. Germline V lookup: CDR1 SNHLY, CDR2 FYNNEI. J lost 5 bases, V lost 6 bases, and 14 bases had no gene match. CDR3 DNA: TGTGCCAGCAGCAACCCAACCGAACTAGCGGGGGAGGAGACCCAGTACTTC. The encoded protein is CASSNPTELAGEETQYF.

CDR3 bases: TGTGCCAGCAAGGGGGGGACAGGCTCCTACGAGCAGTACTTC. It codes for CASKGGTGSYEQYF. V and J are TRBV21-1 and TRBJ2-7; the table calls TRBD1, which could not be checked here. TRBV21-1 is annotated as a pseudogene. This CDR3 comprises 14 residues.

This rearrangement joins TRBV5-1 to TRBJ2-1; 8 bases map to TRBD1. Germline assignment: CDR1 SGHRS and CDR2 YFSETQ. The junction had 2 bases not matched to a gene; V was cut back by 4 bases and J by 2 bases. This CDR3 contains 14 residues. In DNA, the CDR3 is TGCGCCAGCAGCACGGACAGGGCCTACAATGAGCAGTTCTTC. It encodes CASSTDRAYNEQFF.

The V and J genes are TRBV19 and TRBJ2-1, with TRBD1 matching over 7 bases. The CDR3 has 15 residues. V trimming: 4 bases; J trimming: 2 bases; junction bases outside the gene matches: 5. CDR1 LNHDA and CDR2 SQIVND come from the germline V gene (reference sequence). In DNA, the CDR3 is TGTGCCAGTAGTAAAGGGGGCTATGCCTACAATGAGCAGTTCTTC. Its protein product is CASSKGGYAYNEQFF.

The gene calls are TRBV10-3 and TRBJ2-1; D is possibly TRBD1 (5 bases). Germline V gives CDR1 ENHRY, CDR2 SYGVKD. Trimming shortened V by 8 bases and J by 7 bases, and 12 bases separated the two germline ends. CDR3 length: 12 amino acids. The CDR3 DNA is TGTGCCATCGCCATCTCAGGGAATGAGCAGTTCTTC. Its translation is CAIAISGNEQFF.

V is TRBV14 and J is TRBJ2-2; 7 bases fit TRBD1. Per the germline V gene, CDR1 is SGHDN and CDR2 is FVKESK. The junction had 5 bases not matched to a gene; V was cut back by 3 bases and J by 4 bases. The CDR3 consists of 15 residues. The CDR3: CASSHEGAATGELFF. Here the CDR3 DNA reads TGTGCCAGCAGCCATGAGGGGGCGGCCACCGGGGAGCTGTTTTTT.

This clone has more than one count but fewer than ten. V gene TRBV10-3 combines with J gene TRBJ2-3, with a tentative D call TRBD1 (5 bases). Germline loops: CDR1 ENHRY, CDR2 SYGVKD. V lost 6 bases, J lost 0 bases, and 13 bases lay in between. The CDR3 sequence is 15 residues long. The DNA of the CDR3 is TGTGCCATCAGGGGGCCCCTTTCTAGCACAGATACGCAGTATTTT. Its protein is CAIRGPLSSTDTQYF.

The V and J genes are TRBV5-5 and TRBJ2-7; TRBD2 is a possible D gene (5 bases). Germline values: CDR1 SGHKS, CDR2 YYEKEE (reference sequence). V lost 6 bases, J lost 1 base, and 11 bases lay in between. The CDR3 spans 13 residues. The CDR3 nucleotides read TGTGCCAGCACGTCGGAGGTATCCTACGAGCAGTACTTC. It translates to CASTSEVSYEQYF.

The chain is built from TRBV6-5 and TRBJ1-4; 7 bases fit TRBD1. The J segment lost 7 bases and the V segment lost 5 bases, leaving 7 bases of the junction unmatched. Per the germline V gene, CDR1 is MNHEY and CDR2 is SVGAGI. The CDR3 length is 14 residues. CDR3 sequence: CASSNRGFGEKLFF. For the CDR3, the DNA is TGTGCCAGCAGTAACAGGGGCTTCGGTGAAAAACTGTTTTTT.

The chain uses TRBV6-5 and TRBJ1-2, with 8 bases that match TRBD1. Germline CDR1 is MNHEY and CDR2 is SVGAGI. The trim removed 2 bases at V and 3 bases at J, leaving 5 bases unmatched. This CDR3 is built from 15 residues. The CDR3 coding sequence is TGTGCCAGCAGTTACGGACAGGGCGGAGACTATGGCTACACCTTC. Translation gives CASSYGQGGDYGYTF.

J is TRBJ1-4 and V is TRBV5-1; D gene unclear. V lost 0 bases and J 4 bases, leaving 10 bases between the germline ends. This CDR3 has 15 residues. The germline gives CDR1 SGHRS, CDR2 YFSETQ. DNA of the CDR3: TGCGCCAGCAGCTTGGAGGCCGGGATTAATGAAAAACTGTTTTTT. It specifies CASSLEAGINEKLFF.

The chain joins TRBV7-2 to TRBJ2-1; 8 bases are a match to TRBD1. The germline gives CDR1 SGHTA, CDR2 FQGNSA. The CDR3 length is 17 residues. J lost 2 bases, V lost 2 bases, and 8 bases had no gene match. The CDR3, as DNA: TGTGCCAGCAGCTTACGGGGACAGGTCGACCCCTACAATGAGCAGTTCTTC. Translated, it gives CASSLRGQVDPYNEQFF.

The CDR3 is CASRELGLNTGELFF. As DNA, the CDR3 is TGTGCCAGCAGAGAGTTGGGACTCAACACCGGGGAGCTGTTTTTT. The rearrangement joins TRBV6-5 to TRBJ2-2; tentatively, D is TRBD2 (6 bases). This CDR3 has 15 amino acids. V was clipped by 6 bases and J by 2 bases, with 13 bases between them. Germline CDR1 reads MNHEY; CDR2 reads SVGAGI.

This clone was recorded many times. The chain combines TRBV9 with TRBJ2-1, with 7 positions matching TRBD2. J was trimmed by 6 bases and V by 0 bases; bases with no gene match: 9. Germline loops: CDR1 SGDLS, CDR2 YYNGEE. The CDR3 has 16 residues. The DNA of the CDR3 is TGTGCCAGCAGCGTAGCTATAAGGGAGGGCTTCAATGAGCAGTTCTTC. It codes for CASSVAIREGFNEQFF.

This chain connects TRBV25-1 to TRBJ1-1; 7 bases align to TRBD1. The CDR3 covers 14 residues. The ends lost 0 bases at V and 6 bases at J; junction bases unmatched: 4. Germline CDR1 is MGHDK and CDR2 is SYGVNS. CDR3 nucleotide sequence: TGTGCCAGCAGTGAATATATAGGGGGCTCTGAAGCTTTCTTT. Its translation: CASSEYIGGSEAFF.

The chain carries TRBV18 and TRBJ1-1, with 9 bases identical to TRBD1. The CDR3 is 15 amino acids. Germline CDR1 and CDR2: KGHSH and LQKENI. Trimming cost V 4 bases and J 4 bases; bases outside gene matches: 7. The CDR3 sequence: CASSLKQGAPTEAFF. Here the CDR3 DNA reads TGTGCCAGCTCACTTAAACAGGGGGCGCCCACTGAAGCTTTCTTT.

The rearrangement joins TRBV24-1 to TRBJ1-4, with D uncertain. Looked up from germline, CDR1 is KGHDR and CDR2 is SFDVKD. Trimming left V 9 bases short and J 0 bases short, with 13 bases between. This CDR3 has 15 amino acids. This chain's CDR3 is CATSQAGATNEKLFF. The CDR3 bases are TGTGCCACCTCCCAGGCCGGTGCAACTAATGAAAAACTGTTTTTT.

CDR3 loop: CASSPTSTRSYNEQFF. In DNA form, the CDR3 reads TGCGCCAGCAGCCCGACTAGCACACGCTCCTACAATGAGCAGTTCTTC. The chain has TRBV4-3 and TRBJ2-1, with 7 bases matching TRBD2. Germline V lookup: CDR1 LGHNA, CDR2 YSLEER. CDR3 length: 16 residues. With 4 bases clipped from V and 0 bases from J, the junction kept 6 bases outside the gene matches.

This chain connects TRBV30 to TRBJ2-3; TRBD2 agrees at 12 bases. The CDR3 extends over 17 amino acids. Germline loops: CDR1 GTSNPN, CDR2 SVGIG (reference sequence). V was pared by 0 bases and J by 2 bases, with 6 bases of the junction left unmatched. The CDR3 region is CAWSVVTSGRYTDTQYF. The CDR3 DNA reads TGTGCCTGGAGTGTAGTTACTAGCGGGAGGTACACAGATACGCAGTATTTT.